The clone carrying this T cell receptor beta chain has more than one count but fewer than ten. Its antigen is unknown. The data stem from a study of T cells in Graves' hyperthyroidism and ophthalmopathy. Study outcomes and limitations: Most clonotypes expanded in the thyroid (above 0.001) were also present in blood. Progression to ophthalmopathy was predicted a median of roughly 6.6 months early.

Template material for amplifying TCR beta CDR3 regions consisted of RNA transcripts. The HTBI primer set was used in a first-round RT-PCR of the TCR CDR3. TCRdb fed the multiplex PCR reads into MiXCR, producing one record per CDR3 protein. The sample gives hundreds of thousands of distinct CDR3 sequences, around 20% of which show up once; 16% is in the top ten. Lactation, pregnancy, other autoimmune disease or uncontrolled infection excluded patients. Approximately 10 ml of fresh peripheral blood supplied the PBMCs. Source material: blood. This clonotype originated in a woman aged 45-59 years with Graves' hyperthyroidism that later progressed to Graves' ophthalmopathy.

CDR3 DNA: TGTGCCAGCAGTGAAGGCAGGGAAGCTAACTATGGCTACACCTTC. The encoded protein is CASSEGREANYGYTF. The chain uses TRBV2 and TRBJ1-2; D is possibly TRBD1 (5 bases). Germline V CDR1 and CDR2: SNHLY, FYNNEI. With 1 base removed from V and 0 bases from J, the gap between germline ends came to 9 bases. This CDR3 is built from 15 residues.